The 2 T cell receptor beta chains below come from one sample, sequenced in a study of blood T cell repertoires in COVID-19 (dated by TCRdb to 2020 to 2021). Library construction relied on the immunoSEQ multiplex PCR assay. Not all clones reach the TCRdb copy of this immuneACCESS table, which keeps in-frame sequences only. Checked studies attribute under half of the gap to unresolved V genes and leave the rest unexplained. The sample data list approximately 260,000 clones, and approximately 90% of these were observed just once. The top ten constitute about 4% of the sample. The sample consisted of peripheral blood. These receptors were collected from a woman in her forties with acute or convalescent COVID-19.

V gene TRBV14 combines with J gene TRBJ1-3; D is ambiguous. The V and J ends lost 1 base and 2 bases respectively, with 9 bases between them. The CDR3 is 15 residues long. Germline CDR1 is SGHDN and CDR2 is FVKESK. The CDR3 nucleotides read TGTGCCAGCAGCCAAGGCGGCGCGGCTGGAAACACCATATATTTT. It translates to CASSQGGAAGNTIYF.

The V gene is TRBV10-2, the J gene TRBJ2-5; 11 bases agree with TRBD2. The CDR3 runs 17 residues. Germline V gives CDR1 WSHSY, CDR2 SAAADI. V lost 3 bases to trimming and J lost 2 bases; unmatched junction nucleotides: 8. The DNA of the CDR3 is TGCGCCAGCAGTGATCGCATGACTAGCGGGGATCAAGAGACCCAGTACTTC. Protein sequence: CASSDRMTSGDQETQYF.